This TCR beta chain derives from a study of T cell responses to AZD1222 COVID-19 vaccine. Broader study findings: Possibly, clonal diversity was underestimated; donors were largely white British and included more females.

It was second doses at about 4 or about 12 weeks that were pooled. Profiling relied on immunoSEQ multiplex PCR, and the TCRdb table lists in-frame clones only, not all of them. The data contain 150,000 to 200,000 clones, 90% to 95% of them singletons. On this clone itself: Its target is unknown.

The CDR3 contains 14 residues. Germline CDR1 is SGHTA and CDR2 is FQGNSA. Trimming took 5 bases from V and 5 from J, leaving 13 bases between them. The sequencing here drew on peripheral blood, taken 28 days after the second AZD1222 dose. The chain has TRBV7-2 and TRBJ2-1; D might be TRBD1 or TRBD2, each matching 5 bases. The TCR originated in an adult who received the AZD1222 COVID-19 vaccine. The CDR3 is CASSPQGRNNEQFF. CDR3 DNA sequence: TGTGCCAGCAGCCCCCAGGGACGGAACAATGAGCAGTTCTTC.